This TCR beta chain was identified in a study of cytomegalovirus exposure and HLA in healthy donors. A note on this clone: Its antigen is not known.

Assay used: immunoSEQ multiplex PCR; TCRdb lists only in-frame clones, some missing. The data show 260,000 or so clones, around 89% seen once. Study-wide results and caveats: Cytomegalovirus status was reportedly diagnosed by the classifier with high specificity and sensitivity.

This CDR3 spans 13 amino acids. V was shortened by 3 bases and J by 8 bases, with 13 bases between the two germline ends. The germline CDR1 and CDR2 sequences are KGHSH and LQKENI. These donors were members of the roughly 120-subject validation cohort, a group separate from the roughly 670-subject first cohort. The chain carries TRBV18 and TRBJ1-2, with D possibly matching TRBD1 (5 bases). Sequenced: PBMCs. The clonotype was recovered from a woman aged 18-30 years in good health and CMV-seronegative. CDR3 DNA: TGTGCCAGCTCACCCCAGGGAATCAAGGGCTACACCTTC. It encodes CASSPQGIKGYTF.